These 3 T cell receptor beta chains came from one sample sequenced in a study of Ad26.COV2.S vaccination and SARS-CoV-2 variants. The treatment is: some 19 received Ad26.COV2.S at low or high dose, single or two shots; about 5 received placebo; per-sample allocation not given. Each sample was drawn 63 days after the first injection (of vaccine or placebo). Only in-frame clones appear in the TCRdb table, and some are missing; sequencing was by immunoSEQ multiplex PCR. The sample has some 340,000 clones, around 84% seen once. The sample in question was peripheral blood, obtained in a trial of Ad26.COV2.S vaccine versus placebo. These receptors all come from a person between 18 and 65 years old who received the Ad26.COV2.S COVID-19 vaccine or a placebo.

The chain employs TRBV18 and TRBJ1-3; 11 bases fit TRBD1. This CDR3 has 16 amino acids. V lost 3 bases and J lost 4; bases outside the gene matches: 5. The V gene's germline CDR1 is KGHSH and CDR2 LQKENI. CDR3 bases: TGTGCCAGCTCACCCCCCGGGACAGGGGGAGGAAACACCATATATTTT. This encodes CASSPPGTGGGNTIYF.

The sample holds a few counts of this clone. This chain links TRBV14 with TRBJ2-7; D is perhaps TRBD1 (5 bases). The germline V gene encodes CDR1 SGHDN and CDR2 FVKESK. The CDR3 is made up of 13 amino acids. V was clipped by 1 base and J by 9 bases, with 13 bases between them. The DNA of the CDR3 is TGTGCCAGCAGCCAAGGGCCGCGACAGTTGCAGTACTTC. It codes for CASSQGPRQLQYF.

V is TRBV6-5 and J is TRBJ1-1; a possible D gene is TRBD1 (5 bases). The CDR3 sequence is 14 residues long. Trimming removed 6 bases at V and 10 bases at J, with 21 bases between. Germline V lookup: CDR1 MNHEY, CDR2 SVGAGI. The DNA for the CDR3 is TGTGCCAGCAGCTATACCGGGACCCTCCCCGGAGCTTTCTTT. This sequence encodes CASSYTGTLPGAFF.